The subject of this entry is one TCR beta chain. Its antigen is not identified. Treatment in this sample: oral pan-JAK inhibitor, 5-10 mg twice daily. Lesional scalp tissue (obtained by punch biopsy) and peripheral blood were collected from alopecia areata patients. Sorting from PBMCs produced CD4+ and CD8+ T cells. Extraction of RNA preceded its reverse transcription into cDNA, which served as the sequencing template. Produced via immunoSEQ multiplex PCR; TCRdb's table is partial and in-frame only. The sample gives 210,000 or so clones, more than 55% of which show up once; 0.95% to 1.5% is in the top ten. The CDR3 totals 16 residues. V lost 3 bases and J lost 3, with 15 bases in between. Per the germline V gene, CDR1 is WSHSY and CDR2 is SAAADI. This specimen belongs to a study of CD8+ T cells in alopecia areata. Study observations and caveats: Tofacitinib significantly brought down scalp clonality and expanded CD8+ clones among top 100. Persistence during tofacitinib was seen for many expanded lesional clones in scalp and blood.

The clonotype originates from a human donor with alopecia areata. V and J are TRBV10-2 and TRBJ1-5; D perhaps matches TRBD1 (6 bases). Source: CD4+ T cells sorted from blood, taken at approximately week 45, from a patient treated with tofacitinib. The CDR3 DNA reads as TGCGCCAGCAGTGAACCGGGACAAGGGTACAATCAGCCCCAGCATTTT. It translates to CASSEPGQGYNQPQHF.